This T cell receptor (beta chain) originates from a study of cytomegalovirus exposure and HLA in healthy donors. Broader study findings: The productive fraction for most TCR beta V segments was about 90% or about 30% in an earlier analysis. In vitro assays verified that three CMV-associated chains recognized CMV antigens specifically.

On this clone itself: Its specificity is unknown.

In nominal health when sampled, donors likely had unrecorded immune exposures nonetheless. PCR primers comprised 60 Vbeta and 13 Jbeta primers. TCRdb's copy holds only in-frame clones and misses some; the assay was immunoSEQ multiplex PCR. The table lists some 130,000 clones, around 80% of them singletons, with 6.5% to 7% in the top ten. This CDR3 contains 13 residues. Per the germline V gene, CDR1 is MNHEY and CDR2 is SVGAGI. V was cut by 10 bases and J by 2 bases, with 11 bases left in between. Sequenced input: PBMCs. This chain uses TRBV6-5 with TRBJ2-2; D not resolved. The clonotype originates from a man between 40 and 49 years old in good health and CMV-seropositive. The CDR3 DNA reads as TGTGCCACCAATTCCCTAAACACCGGGGAGCTGTTTTTT. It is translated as CATNSLNTGELFF.